This section outlines one T cell receptor (beta chain) sequence together with its context. The data were taken from a study of beta chain features in type 1 diabetes. Germline V gene data show CDR1 as SEHNR and CDR2 as FQNEAQ (reference sequence). Trimming took off 1 base at V and 4 bases at J, with 19 bases between the two ends. CDR3 length: 17 residues. Isolated RNA was reverse transcribed in full, so expressed TCRB transcripts were sequenced. Repertoires were generated with immunoSEQ multiplex PCR, while TCRdb's copy carries only in-frame clones and drops some. This sample carries under 800,000 clones, about 16% of them seen once, and the ten largest clones take 0.093%.

The TCR originated in a man aged 18 to 29 in good health. The chain combines TRBV7-9 with TRBJ2-5, with a weak D call TRBD2 (6 bases). The sample taken for sequencing was naive CD4+ T cells from blood. CDR3 nucleotides: TGTGCCAGCAGCTTAGTGGGTCTTGGGCAGGGAGGAGAGACCCAGTACTTC. Translation: CASSLVGLGQGGETQYF.